Below, one T cell receptor beta chain is given with its context. Its specificity is not known. These data belong to a study of T cell responses to AZD1222 COVID-19 vaccine. Whole-study results and caveats: The study sampled repertoires only after the peak T cell response. Two AZD1222 doses significantly raised spike-specific TCR breadth and depth over controls. Donors in the cohort were predominantly white British and more often female, and clonal diversity was possibly underestimated.

Method: immunoSEQ multiplex PCR; TCRdb's copy keeps in-frame clones and lacks some. Here the sample spans 65,000 to 80,000 clones, under 90% being singletons. The clonotype originates from an adult who received the AZD1222 COVID-19 vaccine. The sample here was peripheral blood, taken 28 days after the second AZD1222 dose.

CDR3 nucleotide sequence: TGTGCCAGCAGTTACACCGGGGAGCTGTTTTTT. Amino acid sequence: CASSYTGELFF. This chain connects TRBV3-1 (or the pseudogene TRBV3-2) to TRBJ2-2; D gene ambiguous. Germline V gene sequence: CDR1 LGHDT, CDR2 YNNKEL (reference sequence). Trimming took off 6 bases at V and 3 bases at J, with 2 bases between the two ends. This CDR3 has 11 residues.